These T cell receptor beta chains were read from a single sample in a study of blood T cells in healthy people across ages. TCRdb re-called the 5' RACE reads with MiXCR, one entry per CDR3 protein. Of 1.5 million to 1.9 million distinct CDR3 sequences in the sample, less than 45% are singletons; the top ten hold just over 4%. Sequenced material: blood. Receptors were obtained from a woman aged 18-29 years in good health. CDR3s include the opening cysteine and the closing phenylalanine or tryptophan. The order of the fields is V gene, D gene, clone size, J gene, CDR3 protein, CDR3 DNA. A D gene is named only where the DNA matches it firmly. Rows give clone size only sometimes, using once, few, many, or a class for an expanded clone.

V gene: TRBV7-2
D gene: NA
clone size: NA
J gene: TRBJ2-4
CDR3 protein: CASSTGSGNIQYF
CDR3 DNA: TGTGCCAGCAGCACCGGTAGCGGAAACATTCAGTACTTC

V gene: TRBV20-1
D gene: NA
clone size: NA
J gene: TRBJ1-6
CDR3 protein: CSASVIRGLDNSPLHF
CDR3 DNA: TGCAGTGCTAGCGTGATTCGGGGGTTAGATAATTCACCCCTCCACTTT

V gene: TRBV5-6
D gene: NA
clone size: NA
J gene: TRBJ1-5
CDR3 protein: CASSWGPGQSNQPQHF
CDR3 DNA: TGTGCCAGCAGCTGGGGACCCGGACAGAGCAATCAGCCCCAGCATTTT

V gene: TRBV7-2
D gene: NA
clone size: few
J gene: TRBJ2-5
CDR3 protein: CASSLPSGEETQYF
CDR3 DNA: TGTGCCAGCAGCTTACCTTCAGGGGAAGAGACCCAGTACTTC

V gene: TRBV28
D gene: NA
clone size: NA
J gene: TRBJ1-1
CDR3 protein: CASTTDSSFRAFF
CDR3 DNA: TGTGCCAGCACCACGGACAGTAGTTTTAGGGCTTTCTTT

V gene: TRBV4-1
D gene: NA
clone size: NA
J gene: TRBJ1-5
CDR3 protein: CASSQGGDFVSSQPQHF
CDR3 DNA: TGCGCCAGCAGCCAAGGGGGGGACTTTGTTAGCAGTCAGCCCCAGCATTTT

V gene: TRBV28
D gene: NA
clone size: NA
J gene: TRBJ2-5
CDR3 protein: CATRTAQETQYF
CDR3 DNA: TGTGCCACCCGGACAGCTCAAGAGACCCAGTACTTC

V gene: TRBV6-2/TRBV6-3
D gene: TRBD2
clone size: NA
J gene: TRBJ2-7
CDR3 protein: CASSYSTGTSVHEQYF
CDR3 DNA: TGTGCCAGCAGTTACTCCACCGGGACTAGCGTCCACGAGCAGTACTTC

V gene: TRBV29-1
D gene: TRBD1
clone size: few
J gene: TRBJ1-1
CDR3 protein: CSVGGQGGYSGTEAFF
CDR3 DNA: TGCAGCGTTGGAGGGCAGGGGGGTTACTCGGGGACTGAAGCTTTCTTT

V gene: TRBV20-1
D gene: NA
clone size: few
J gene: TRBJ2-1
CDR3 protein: CSASSGQGEQFF
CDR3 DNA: TGCAGTGCTAGTTCTGGGCAGGGGGAGCAGTTCTTC

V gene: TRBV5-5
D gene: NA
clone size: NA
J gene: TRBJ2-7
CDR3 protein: CASSLQGTPYNEQYF
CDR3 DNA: TGTGCCAGCAGCTTACAGGGAACTCCCTACAATGAGCAGTACTTC

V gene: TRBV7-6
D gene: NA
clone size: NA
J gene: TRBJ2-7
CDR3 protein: CASSPGRAPYNEQYF
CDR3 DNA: TGTGCCAGCAGCCCTGGAAGGGCACCCTACAATGAGCAGTACTTC

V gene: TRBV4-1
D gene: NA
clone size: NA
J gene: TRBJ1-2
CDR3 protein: CASSQVFQGSANYGYTF
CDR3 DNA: TGCGCCAGCAGCCAAGTTTTTCAGGGTTCGGCTAACTATGGCTACACCTTC

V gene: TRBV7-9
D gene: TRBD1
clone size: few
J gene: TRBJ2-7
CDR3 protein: CASSETGTRSYEQYF
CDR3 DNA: TGTGCCAGCAGCGAGACAGGGACGAGGTCCTACGAGCAGTACTTC

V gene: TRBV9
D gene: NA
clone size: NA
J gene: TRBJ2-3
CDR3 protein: CASSVVRTDTDTQYF
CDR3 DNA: TGTGCCAGCAGCGTAGTACGGACGGACACAGATACGCAGTATTTT

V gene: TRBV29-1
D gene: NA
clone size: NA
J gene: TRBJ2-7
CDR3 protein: CSVEQVTARQAYNEQYF
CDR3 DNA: TGCAGCGTTGAACAGGTAACGGCGAGACAGGCCTACAATGAGCAGTACTTC

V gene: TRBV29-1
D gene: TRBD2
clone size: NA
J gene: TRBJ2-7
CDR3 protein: CSVEPQVAGVDDEQYF
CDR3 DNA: TGCAGCGTTGAACCCCAAGTAGCGGGAGTGGATGATGAGCAGTACTTC

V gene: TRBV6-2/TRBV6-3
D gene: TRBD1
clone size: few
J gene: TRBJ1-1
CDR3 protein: CASSQRGTGAFF
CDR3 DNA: TGTGCCAGCAGCCAGAGGGGGACAGGAGCTTTCTTT

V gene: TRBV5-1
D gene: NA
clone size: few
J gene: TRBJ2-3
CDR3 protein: CASSLVGQQGTDTQYF
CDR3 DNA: TGCGCCAGCAGCTTGGTGGGACAACAGGGCACAGATACGCAGTATTTT

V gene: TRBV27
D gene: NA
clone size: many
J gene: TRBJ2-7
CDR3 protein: CASSLSRSYEQYF
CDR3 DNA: TGTGCCAGCAGTTTGAGTAGGTCCTACGAGCAGTACTTC

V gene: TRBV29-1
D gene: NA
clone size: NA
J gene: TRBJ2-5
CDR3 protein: CSVERVRRGLETQYF
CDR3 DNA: TGCAGCGTTGAACGGGTCAGGAGAGGATTAGAGACCCAGTACTTC

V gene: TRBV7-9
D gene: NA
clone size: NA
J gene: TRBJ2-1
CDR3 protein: CASSFPSGGPYNEQFF
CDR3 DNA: TGTGCCAGCAGCTTCCCCAGCGGCGGGCCCTACAATGAGCAGTTCTTC

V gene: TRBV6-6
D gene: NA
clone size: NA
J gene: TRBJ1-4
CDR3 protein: CASSYGGRGEKLFF
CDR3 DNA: TGTGCCAGCAGTTACGGTGGGCGAGGCGAAAAACTGTTTTTT

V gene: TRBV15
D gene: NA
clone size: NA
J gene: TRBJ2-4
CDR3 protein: CATSRDGGAKNIQYF
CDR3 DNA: TGTGCCACCAGCAGAGATGGAGGGGCCAAAAACATTCAGTACTTC

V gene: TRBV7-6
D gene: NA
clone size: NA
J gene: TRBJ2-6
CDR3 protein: CASSLAHGSGANVLTF
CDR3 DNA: TGTGCCAGCAGCTTAGCTCACGGCTCTGGGGCCAACGTCCTGACTTTC

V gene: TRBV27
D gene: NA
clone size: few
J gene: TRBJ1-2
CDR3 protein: CASTRIGGAGYGYTF
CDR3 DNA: TGTGCCAGCACCCGAATCGGGGGGGCTGGATATGGCTACACCTTC

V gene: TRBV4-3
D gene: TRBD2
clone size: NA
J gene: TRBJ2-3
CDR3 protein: CASSPQLWREGTDTQYF
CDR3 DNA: TGCGCCAGCAGCCCCCAACTGTGGCGGGAGGGGACAGATACGCAGTATTTT

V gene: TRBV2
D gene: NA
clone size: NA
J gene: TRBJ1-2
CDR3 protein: CASSEGTVAYGYTF
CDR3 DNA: TGTGCCAGCAGTGAAGGGACAGTGGCCTATGGCTACACCTTC

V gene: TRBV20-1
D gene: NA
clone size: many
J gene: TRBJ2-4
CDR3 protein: CSASQLSRNIQYF
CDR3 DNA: TGCAGTGCTAGTCAGCTCTCTAGGAACATTCAGTACTTC

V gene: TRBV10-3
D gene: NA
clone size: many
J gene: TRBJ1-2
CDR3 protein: CAISEVGSYGYTF
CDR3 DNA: TGTGCCATCAGTGAGGTCGGTTCCTATGGCTACACCTTC

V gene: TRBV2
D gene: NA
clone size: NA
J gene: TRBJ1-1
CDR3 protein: CASLGRWRTEAFF
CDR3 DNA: TGTGCCAGCCTAGGACGCTGGAGGACTGAAGCTTTCTTT

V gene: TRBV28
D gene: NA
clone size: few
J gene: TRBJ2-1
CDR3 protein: CASSFPTSSYNEQFF
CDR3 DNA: TGTGCCAGCAGTTTCCCTACGAGCTCCTACAATGAGCAGTTCTTC

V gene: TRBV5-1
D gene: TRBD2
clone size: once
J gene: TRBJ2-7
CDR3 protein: CASSSGTSGEYNEQYF
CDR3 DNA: TGCGCCAGCAGCTCAGGGACTAGCGGGGAATACAATGAGCAGTACTTC

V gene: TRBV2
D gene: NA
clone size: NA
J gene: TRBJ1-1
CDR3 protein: CASSELTRRTEAFF
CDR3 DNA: TGTGCCAGCAGTGAACTAACGCGTCGGACTGAAGCTTTCTTT

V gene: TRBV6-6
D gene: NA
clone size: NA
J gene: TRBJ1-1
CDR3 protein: CASSYRRTEAFF
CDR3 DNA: TGTGCCAGCAGTTACCGAAGGACTGAAGCTTTCTTT

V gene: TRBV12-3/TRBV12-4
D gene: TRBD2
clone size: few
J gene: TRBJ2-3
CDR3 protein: CASSYGTSFTDTQYF
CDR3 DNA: TGTGCCAGCAGTTACGGGACTAGTTTCACAGATACGCAGTATTTT

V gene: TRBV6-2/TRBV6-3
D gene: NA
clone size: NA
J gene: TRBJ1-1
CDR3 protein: CASSYVDTNTEAFF
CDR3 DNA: TGTGCCAGCAGTTACGTGGACACGAACACTGAAGCTTTCTTT

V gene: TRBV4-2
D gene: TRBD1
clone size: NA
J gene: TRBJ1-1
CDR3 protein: CASSHQGQGPTTEAFF
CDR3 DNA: TGTGCCAGCAGCCACCAAGGACAGGGACCTACCACTGAAGCTTTCTTT

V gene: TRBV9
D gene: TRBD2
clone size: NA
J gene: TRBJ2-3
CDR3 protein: CASSVGGGNTDTQYF
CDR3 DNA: TGTGCCAGCAGCGTCGGGGGGGGCAACACAGATACGCAGTATTTT

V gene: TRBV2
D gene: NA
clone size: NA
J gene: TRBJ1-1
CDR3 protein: CASSANRDTEAFF
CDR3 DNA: TGTGCCAGCAGCGCCAACCGGGATACTGAAGCTTTCTTT

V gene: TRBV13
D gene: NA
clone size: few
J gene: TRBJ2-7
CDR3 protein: CASSLEAEHPYEQYF
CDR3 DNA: TGTGCCAGCAGCTTGGAAGCAGAGCACCCCTACGAGCAGTACTTC

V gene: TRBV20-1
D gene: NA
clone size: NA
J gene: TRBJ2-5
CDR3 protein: CSARDPKGPYQETQYF
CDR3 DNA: TGCAGTGCTAGAGATCCTAAGGGGCCGTACCAAGAGACCCAGTACTTC